This TCR beta chain was recorded in a study of CD8 T cells in ankylosing spondylitis. Points from the study as a whole: In synovial fluid and blood from reactive arthritis, some motif variants were previously reported.

To note about this clonotype: The target antigen is unknown.

A quantitative 5'-RACE method, one with molecular barcodes, was used to make TCR beta libraries. MiXCR, applied by TCRdb to the 5' RACE reads, yields one record per CDR3 protein. The sample records some 340,000 distinct CDR3 sequences, roughly 15% being singletons. Trimming at V came to 4 bases and at J to 2 bases, leaving 7 bases not matched to a gene. The germline V gene has CDR1 SGHRS and CDR2 YFSETQ. CDR3 length equals 15 residues. The sequence was obtained from a male donor with ankylosing spondylitis or in good health (not recorded which). This chain joins TRBV5-1 and TRBJ1-1; TRBD1 matches 8 bases. The material sequenced was blood, either unsorted or a sorted T cell fraction (not recorded which). CDR3 in DNA: TGCGCCAGCAGCGGAGGGACAGGTTATAACACTGAAGCTTTCTTT. It is translated as CASSGGTGYNTEAFF.